This TCR beta chain was profiled in a study of blood T cells in healthy people across ages. On the study more broadly: Capture by template switching was about one barcoded beta molecule per two T cells.

In its sample, this clonotype was seen a few times. Its antigen is unidentified. Primed by a sample-barcoded 5' primer and a J-beta primer mix, a second PCR proceeded for about 6 to 12 cycles. TCRdb analysed the 5' RACE reads with MiXCR anew, one entry per CDR3 protein. The table records roughly 500,000 distinct CDR3 sequences, approximately 30% of them present only once. Study-level findings and limits: Strongly correlated with naive T cell percentage was TCR beta diversity. Per million T cells, TCR beta diversity dropped roughly linearly as age increased. Unsorted PBMCs blocked a conclusive comparison of naive and antigen-experienced cells.

Sequencing was done on a sample of blood. This clonotype originated in a woman aged 65 to 85 in good health.

CDR3 residues: CASARWDRNEQYF. DNA of the CDR3: TGTGCCAGCGCAAGATGGGACAGGAACGAGCAGTACTTC. This chain connects TRBV6-5 to TRBJ2-7; TRBD1 matches at 8 bases. Germline V CDR1 and CDR2: MNHEY, SVGAGI. The V segment lost 8 bases and the J segment 5 bases; nucleotides outside the gene matches: 8. This CDR3 is built from 13 residues.